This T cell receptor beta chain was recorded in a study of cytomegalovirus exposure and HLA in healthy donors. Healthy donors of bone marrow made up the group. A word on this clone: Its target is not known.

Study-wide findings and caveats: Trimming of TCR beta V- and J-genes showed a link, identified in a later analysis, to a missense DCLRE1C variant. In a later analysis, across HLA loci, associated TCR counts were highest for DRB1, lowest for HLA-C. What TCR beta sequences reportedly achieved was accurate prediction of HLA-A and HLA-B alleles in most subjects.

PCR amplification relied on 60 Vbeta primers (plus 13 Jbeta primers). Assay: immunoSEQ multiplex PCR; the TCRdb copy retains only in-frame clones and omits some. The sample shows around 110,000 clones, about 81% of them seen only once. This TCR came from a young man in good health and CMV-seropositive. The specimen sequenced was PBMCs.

CDR3 protein: CASSAHSGGVQETQYF. As DNA, the CDR3 is TGTGCCAGCAGCGCCCATAGCGGGGGGGTTCAAGAGACCCAGTACTTC. The J gene is TRBJ2-5, the V gene TRBV9; 11 nucleotides align to TRBD2. J gave up 2 bases and V 3 bases, and 6 bases lay outside the gene matches. Germline-derived CDR1 and CDR2 are SGDLS and YYNGEE. The CDR3 is made up of 16 amino acids.